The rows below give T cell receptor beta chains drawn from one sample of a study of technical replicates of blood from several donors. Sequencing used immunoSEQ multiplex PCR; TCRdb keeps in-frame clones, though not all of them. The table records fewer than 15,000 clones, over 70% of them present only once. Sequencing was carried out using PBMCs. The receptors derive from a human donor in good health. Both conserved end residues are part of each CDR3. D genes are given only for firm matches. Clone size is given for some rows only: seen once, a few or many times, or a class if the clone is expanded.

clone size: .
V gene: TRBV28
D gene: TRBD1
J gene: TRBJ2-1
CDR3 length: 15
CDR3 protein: CASSYRGMTYNEQFF
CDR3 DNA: TGTGCCAGCAGCTACAGGGGAATGACCTACAATGAGCAGTTCTTC

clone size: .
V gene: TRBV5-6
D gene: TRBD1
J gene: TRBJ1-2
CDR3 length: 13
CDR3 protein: CASSADRAGGYTF
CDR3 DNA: TGTGCCAGCAGCGCGGACAGGGCGGGGGGCTACACCTTC

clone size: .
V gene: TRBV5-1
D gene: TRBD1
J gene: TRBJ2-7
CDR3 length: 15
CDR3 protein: CASSRAGTGNYEQYF
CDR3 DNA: TGCGCCAGCAGCCGCGCCGGGACAGGAAACTACGAGCAGTACTTC

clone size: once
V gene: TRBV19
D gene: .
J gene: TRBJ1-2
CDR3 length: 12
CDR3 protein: CASSRGNYGYTF
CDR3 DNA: TGTGCCAGTAGCCGGGGGAACTATGGCTACACCTTC

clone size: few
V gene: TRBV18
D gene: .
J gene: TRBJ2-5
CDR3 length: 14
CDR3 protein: CASSPREPKETQYF
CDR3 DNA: TGTGCCAGCTCACCTCGGGAACCAAAAGAGACCCAGTACTTC

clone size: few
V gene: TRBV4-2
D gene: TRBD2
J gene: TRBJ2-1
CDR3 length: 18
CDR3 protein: CASRTIAGGPNLYNEQFF
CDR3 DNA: TGTGCCAGCAGAACAATAGCGGGAGGGCCGAACTTATACAATGAGCAGTTCTTC

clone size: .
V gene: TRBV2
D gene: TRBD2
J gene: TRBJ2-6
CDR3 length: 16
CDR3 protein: CASSGGGGSGANVLTF
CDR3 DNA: TGTGCCAGCAGTGGGGGCGGGGGATCTGGGGCCAACGTCCTGACTTTC

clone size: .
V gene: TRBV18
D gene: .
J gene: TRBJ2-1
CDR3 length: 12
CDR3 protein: CASSPADNEQFF
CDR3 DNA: TGTGCCAGCTCACCGGCCGACAATGAGCAGTTCTTC

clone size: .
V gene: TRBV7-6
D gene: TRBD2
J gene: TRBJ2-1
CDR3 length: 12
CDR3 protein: CASSSRGGEQFF
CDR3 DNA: TGTGCCAGCAGCTCACGGGGGGGTGAGCAGTTCTTC

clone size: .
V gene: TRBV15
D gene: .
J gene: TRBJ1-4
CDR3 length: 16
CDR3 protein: CATSRGGGQRSEKLFF
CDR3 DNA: TGTGCCACCAGCAGAGGTGGCGGCCAGAGGTCTGAAAAACTGTTTTTT

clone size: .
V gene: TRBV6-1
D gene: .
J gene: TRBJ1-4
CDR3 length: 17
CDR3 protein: CASSEWASDLTNEKLFF
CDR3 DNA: TGTGCCAGCAGTGAATGGGCTTCAGATTTGACTAATGAAAAACTGTTTTTT

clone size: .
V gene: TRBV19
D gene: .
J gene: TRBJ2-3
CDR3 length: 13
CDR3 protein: CASSIPSTDTQYF
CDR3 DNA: TGTGCCAGTAGTATACCTAGCACAGATACGCAGTATTTT

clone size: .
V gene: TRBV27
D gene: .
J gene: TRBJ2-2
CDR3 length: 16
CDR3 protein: CASSLLGTLNTGELFF
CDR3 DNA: TGTGCCAGCAGTTTACTTGGGACATTGAACACCGGGGAGCTGTTTTTT

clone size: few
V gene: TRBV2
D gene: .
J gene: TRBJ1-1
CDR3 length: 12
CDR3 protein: CASSESSVEAFF
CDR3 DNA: TGTGCCAGCAGTGAATCATCAGTTGAAGCTTTCTTT

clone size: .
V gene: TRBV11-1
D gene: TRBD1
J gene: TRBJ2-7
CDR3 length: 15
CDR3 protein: CASSGRGTGGHEQYF
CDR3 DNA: TGTGCCAGCAGCGGACGTGGGACAGGGGGACACGAGCAGTACTTC

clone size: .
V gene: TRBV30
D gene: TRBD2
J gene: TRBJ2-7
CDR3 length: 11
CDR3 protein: CAWSLGGEQYF
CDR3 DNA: TGTGCCTGGAGCTTGGGGGGGGAGCAGTACTTC

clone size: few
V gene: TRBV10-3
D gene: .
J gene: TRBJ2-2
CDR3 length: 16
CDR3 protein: CAISESLRSNTGELFF
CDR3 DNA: TGTGCCATCAGTGAGTCCTTGCGGTCGAACACCGGGGAGCTGTTTTTT

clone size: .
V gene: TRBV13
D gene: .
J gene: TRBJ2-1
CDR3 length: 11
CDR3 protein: CASSAYLGGFF
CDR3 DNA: TGTGCCAGCAGCGCATACCTAGGAGGGTTCTTC

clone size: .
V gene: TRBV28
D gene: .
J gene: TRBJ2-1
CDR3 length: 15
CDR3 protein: CASSLATDIYNEQFF
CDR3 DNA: TGTGCCAGCAGTTTAGCGACGGACATTTACAATGAGCAGTTCTTC

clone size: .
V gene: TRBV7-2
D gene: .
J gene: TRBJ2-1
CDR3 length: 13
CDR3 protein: CASSPDTFDEQFF
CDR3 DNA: TGTGCCAGCAGCCCGGACACGTTCGATGAGCAGTTCTTC

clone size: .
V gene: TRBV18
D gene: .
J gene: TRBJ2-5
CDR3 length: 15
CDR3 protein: CASSPRQYQQETQYF
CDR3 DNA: TGTGCCAGCTCACCCCGACAGTACCAACAAGAGACCCAGTACTTC

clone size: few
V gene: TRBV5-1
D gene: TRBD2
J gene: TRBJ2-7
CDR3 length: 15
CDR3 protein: CASSRSGVSSYEQYF
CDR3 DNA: TGCGCCAGCAGCAGGAGCGGGGTGAGCTCCTACGAGCAGTACTTC

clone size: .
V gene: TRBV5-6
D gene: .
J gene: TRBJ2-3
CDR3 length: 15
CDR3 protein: CASSLIAVNGDTQYF
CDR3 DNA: TGTGCCAGCAGCTTAATAGCGGTAAACGGGGATACGCAGTATTTT

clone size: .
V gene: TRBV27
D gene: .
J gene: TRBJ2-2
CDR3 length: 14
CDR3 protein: CASRPGHPTGELFF
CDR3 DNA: TGTGCCAGCAGGCCGGGACACCCAACCGGGGAGCTGTTTTTT

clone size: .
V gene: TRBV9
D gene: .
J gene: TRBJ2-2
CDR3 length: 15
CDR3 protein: CASSSGASNTGELFF
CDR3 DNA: TGTGCCAGCAGCTCAGGGGCGTCGAACACCGGGGAGCTGTTTTTT

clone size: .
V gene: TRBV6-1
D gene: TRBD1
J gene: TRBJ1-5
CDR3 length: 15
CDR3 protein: CASSPPDRGDQPQHF
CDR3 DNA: TGTGCCAGCAGTCCGCCTGACAGGGGGGATCAGCCCCAGCATTTT

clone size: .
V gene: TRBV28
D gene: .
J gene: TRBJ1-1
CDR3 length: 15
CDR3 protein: CASSSGAEGWTEAFF
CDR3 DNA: TGTGCCAGCAGTTCAGGGGCTGAAGGATGGACTGAAGCTTTCTTT

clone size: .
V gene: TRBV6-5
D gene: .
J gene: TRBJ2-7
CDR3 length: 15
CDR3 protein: CASTSVGGEPYEQCF
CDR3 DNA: TGTGCCAGCACCTCCGTTGGCGGAGAACCCTACGAGCAGTGCTTC

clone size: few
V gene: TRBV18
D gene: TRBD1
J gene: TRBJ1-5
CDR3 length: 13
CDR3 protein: CASLGQGDQPQHF
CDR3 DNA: TGTGCCAGCCTGGGACAGGGGGATCAGCCCCAGCATTTT

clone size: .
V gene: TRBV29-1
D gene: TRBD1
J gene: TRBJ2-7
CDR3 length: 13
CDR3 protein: CSATDRGPAEQYF
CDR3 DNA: TGCAGCGCGACGGACAGGGGACCGGCCGAGCAGTACTTC

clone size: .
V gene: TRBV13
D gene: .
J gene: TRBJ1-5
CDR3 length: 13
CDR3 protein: CASSLRRNQPQHF
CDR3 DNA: TGTGCCAGCAGCTTACGCAGGAATCAGCCCCAGCATTTT

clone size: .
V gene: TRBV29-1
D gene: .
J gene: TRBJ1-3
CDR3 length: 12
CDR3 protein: CSVSFSGNTIYF
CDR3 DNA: TGCAGCGTCTCGTTCTCTGGAAACACCATATATTTT

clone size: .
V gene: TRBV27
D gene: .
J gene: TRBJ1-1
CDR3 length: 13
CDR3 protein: CASSTFPNTEAFF
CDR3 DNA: TGTGCCAGCAGTACTTTCCCGAACACTGAAGCTTTCTTT

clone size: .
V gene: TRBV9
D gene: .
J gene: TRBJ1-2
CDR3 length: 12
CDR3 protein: CASSVDSYGYTF
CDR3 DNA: TGTGCCAGCAGCGTAGACAGCTATGGCTACACCTTC

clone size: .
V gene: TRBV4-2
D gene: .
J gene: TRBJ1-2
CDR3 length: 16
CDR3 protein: CASSQLEGGSYYGYTF
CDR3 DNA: TGTGCCAGCAGCCAACTCGAGGGAGGATCTTACTATGGCTACACCTTC

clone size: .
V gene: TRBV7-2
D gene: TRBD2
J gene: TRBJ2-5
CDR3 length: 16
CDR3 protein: CASSLGGAGGGETQYF
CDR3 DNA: TGTGCCAGCAGCTTAGGGGGAGCGGGAGGGGGAGAGACCCAGTACTTC

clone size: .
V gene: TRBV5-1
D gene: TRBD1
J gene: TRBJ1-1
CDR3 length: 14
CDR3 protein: CASYTTGGSSEAFF
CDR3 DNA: TGCGCCAGCTACACGACAGGGGGATCTTCTGAAGCTTTCTTT

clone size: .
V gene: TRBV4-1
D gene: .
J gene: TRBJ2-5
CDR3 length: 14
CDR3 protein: CASSQGGAGETQYF
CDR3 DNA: TGCGCCAGCAGCCAAGGTGGGGCTGGGGAGACCCAGTACTTC

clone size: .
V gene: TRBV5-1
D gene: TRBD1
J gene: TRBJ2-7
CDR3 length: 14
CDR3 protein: CASSSQGARYEQYF
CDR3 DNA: TGCGCCAGCAGCTCGCAGGGGGCGCGGTACGAGCAGTACTTC

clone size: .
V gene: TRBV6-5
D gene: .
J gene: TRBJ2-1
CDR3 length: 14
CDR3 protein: CASRTTGSYNEQFF
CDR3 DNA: TGTGCCAGCCGCACGACTGGCTCCTACAATGAGCAGTTCTTC

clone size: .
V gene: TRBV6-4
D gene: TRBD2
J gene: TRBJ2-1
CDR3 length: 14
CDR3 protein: CASSLLAGEGEQFF
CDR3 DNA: TGTGCCAGCAGTTTACTAGCGGGAGAAGGGGAGCAGTTCTTC

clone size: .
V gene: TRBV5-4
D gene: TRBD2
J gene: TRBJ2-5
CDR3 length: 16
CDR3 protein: CASSLSLAGVRETQYF
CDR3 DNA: TGTGCCAGCAGCTTGTCTCTAGCGGGAGTTCGGGAGACCCAGTACTTC